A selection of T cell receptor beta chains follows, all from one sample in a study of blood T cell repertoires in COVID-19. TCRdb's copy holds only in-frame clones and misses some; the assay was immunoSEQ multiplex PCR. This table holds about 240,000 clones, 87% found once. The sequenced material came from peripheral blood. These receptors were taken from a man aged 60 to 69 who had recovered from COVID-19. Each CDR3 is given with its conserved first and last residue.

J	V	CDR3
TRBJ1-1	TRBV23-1	CASLRGVNTEAFF
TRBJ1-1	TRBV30	CAWDRGPGSTEAFF
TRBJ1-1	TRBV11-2	CASSSLKDRGGNTEAFF
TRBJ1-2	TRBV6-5	CASLIIGQGMGYTF
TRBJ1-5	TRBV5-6	CASSSGTGGPHQPQHF
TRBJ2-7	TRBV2	CASSPGRTTHREFPYEQYF
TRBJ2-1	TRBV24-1	CATSDLRAGGLYNEQFF
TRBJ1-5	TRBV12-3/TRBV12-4	CASSRQRSQPQHF
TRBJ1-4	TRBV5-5	CASSLRGPTNEKLFF
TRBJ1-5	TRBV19	CASSILSGGGNQPQHF
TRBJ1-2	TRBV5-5	CASSLDRGRYGYTF
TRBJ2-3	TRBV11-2	CASSLGTGDTDTQYF
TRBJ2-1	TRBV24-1	CATRPTGSPYNEQFF
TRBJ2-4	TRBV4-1	CASKGQGTKNIQYF
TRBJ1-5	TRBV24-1	CATSIGGTGGGQPQHF
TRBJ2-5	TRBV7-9	CASSSNRGQGETQYF
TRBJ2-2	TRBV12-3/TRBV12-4	CASVRTSPGELFF
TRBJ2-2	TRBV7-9	CASSNAQGGGTGELFF
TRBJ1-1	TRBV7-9	CASSRGQGSAFF
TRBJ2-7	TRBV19	CASSTEDYEQYF
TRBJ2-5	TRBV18	CASSPADEAQYF
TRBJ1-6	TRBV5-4	CASTRGQSVSPLHF
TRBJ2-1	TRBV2	CASNLRGAGNEQFF
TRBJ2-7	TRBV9	CASSVGIGSYEQYF
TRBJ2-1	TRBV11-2	CASSLQVRQGKLVF
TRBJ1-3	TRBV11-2	CASSLSGAPGNTIYF
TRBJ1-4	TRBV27	CASSNKKGQGDEKLFF
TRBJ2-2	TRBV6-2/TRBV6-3	CASSYSPGRGYTGELFF
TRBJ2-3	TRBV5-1	CASSLGLAGSQDTQYF